Listed here are 8 T cell receptor beta chains from one sample, sequenced in a study of graft-versus-host responses after intestinal transplantation. Assay: immunoSEQ multiplex PCR; the TCRdb copy retains only in-frame clones and omits some. The data contain 8,000 to 9,500 clones, 31% of them singletons. This sample comprised alloreactive CD4+ T cells from a mixed lymphocyte reaction culture, obtained before intestinal transplant. Indicated subset: CFSE-low proliferating T cells sorted from roughly six-day pre-transplant mixed lymphocyte reaction (GvH or HvG direction). All receptors come from a human patient who received an intestinal transplant.

This clone appeared a few times. J is TRBJ2-5 and V is TRBV18; a weak D match, TRBD1 (6 bases). V lost 6 bases and J 4 bases, leaving 15 bases between the germline ends. The CDR3 length is 14 residues. Germline values: CDR1 KGHSH, CDR2 LQKENI. Here the CDR3 reads CASSALAQGETQYF. The CDR3 DNA sequence: TGTGCCAGCTCCGCCCTAGCACAGGGAGAGACCCAGTACTTC.

This clone is medium-sized. This rearrangement joins TRBV18 to TRBJ1-6; no clear D gene. Looked up from germline, CDR1 is KGHSH and CDR2 is LQKENI. Trimming stripped 3 bases from V and 8 bases from J, with 14 bases between. The length of the CDR3 is 15 residues. CDR3 in amino acids: CASSPRLLRDSPLHF. CDR3 sequence (DNA): TGTGCCAGCTCACCCCGTCTCTTGAGGGATTCACCCCTCCACTTT.

This clone ranks as medium-sized. The chain uses TRBV6-5 and TRBJ1-2, with 9 bases aligning to TRBD1. Germline V gene lookup returns CDR1 MNHEY and CDR2 SVGAGI. The trim removed 5 bases at V and 5 bases at J, leaving 9 bases unmatched. This CDR3 region has 15 residues. CDR3 nucleotides: TGTGCCAGCAGTAGCCGGGACAGGGTGACATATGGCTACACCTTC. It is translated as CASSSRDRVTYGYTF.

This clone has more than one count but fewer than ten. The V and J genes are TRBV6-1 and TRBJ2-3; tentatively, D is TRBD2 (6 bases). The V gene lost 5 bases and the J gene lost 1 base, with 10 bases spanning the gap. The CDR3 consists of 14 residues. Germline CDR1 and CDR2: MNHNS and SASEGT. Here the CDR3 DNA reads TGTGCCAGCAGTTCTGAGCGGGGCACAGATACGCAGTATTTT. The encoded protein is CASSSERGTDTQYF.

The chain joins TRBV2 to TRBJ2-5, with D possibly matching TRBD2 (6 bases). Deletions cut 10 bases from V and 10 bases from J, with 22 bases between. The CDR3 extends over 13 amino acids. Germline CDR1 SNHLY, CDR2 FYNNEI. CDR3 protein: CATIADGAGDQYF. The CDR3 region has the DNA TGTGCCACCATAGCGGATGGGGCCGGGGACCAGTACTTC.

This clone was seen more than once but under ten times. This chain connects TRBV7-8 to TRBJ1-4; 7 bases fit TRBD1. Germline lookup yields CDR1 SGHVS and CDR2 FQNEAQ. Losses at the gene ends were 3 bases for V and 5 bases for J; bases not matched to a gene: 3. The CDR3 has 14 residues. The CDR3 region has the DNA TGTGCCAGCAGCTTGGGGACAGCGAATGAAAAACTGTTTTTT. Its protein is CASSLGTANEKLFF.

J is TRBJ1-1 and V is TRBV6-6; D gene ambiguous. The CDR3 sequence is 15 residues long. V gave up 5 bases and J gave up 3 bases, with 16 bases separating them. Looked up from germline, CDR1 is MNHNY and CDR2 is SVGAGI (reference sequence). CDR3 region: CASSPGSKWDTEAFF. The CDR3 coding sequence is TGTGCCAGCAGTCCCGGGTCTAAATGGGACACTGAAGCTTTCTTT.

Judged by abundance, this clone is medium-sized. J is TRBJ1-5 and V is TRBV2, with a weak D call TRBD1 (6 bases). Per the germline V gene, CDR1 is SNHLY and CDR2 is FYNNEI. The CDR3 runs to 14 residues. The ends were cut back, 5 bases at V and 5 bases at J, with 13 bases in the middle. This CDR3 is CASSRGTLDQPQHF. The CDR3 nucleotides are TGTGCCAGCAGTAGAGGGACACTGGATCAGCCCCAGCATTTT.